These 25 T cell receptor beta chains were all obtained from the same sample, sequenced in a study of radiotherapy plus CTLA-4 blockade in lung cancer. Here immunoSEQ multiplex PCR was the method, and the copy in TCRdb shows in-frame clones only, minus some. Here the sample spans 50,000 to 65,000 clones, 65% to 80% being singletons. The specimen was peripheral blood, collected from a patient treated with radiotherapy plus ipilimumab. These receptor sequences come from a human donor with non-small cell lung cancer who had a complete response to radiotherapy plus ipilimumab.

The CDR3 coding sequence is TGTGCCAGCTCACTAGCGGTGAGCTCCTACAATGAGCAGTTCTTC. It is translated as CASSLAVSSYNEQFF. The chain recombines TRBV18 with TRBJ2-1; possible D gene TRBD2, 6 bases. The germline V gene encodes CDR1 KGHSH and CDR2 LQKENI. There are 15 residues in the CDR3. Trimming removed 4 bases at V and 0 bases at J, with 10 bases between.

The chain recombines TRBV6-5 with TRBJ2-5, with D tentatively TRBD2 (6 bases). V gave up 0 bases and J gave up 1 base, with 9 bases separating them. This CDR3 is 15 amino acids long. Germline loops: CDR1 MNHEY, CDR2 SVGAGI. This CDR3 reads CASSYSASAQETQYF. DNA for the CDR3: TGTGCCAGCAGTTACTCGGCTAGCGCCCAAGAGACCCAGTACTTC.

The chain carries TRBV30 and TRBJ2-7; D not resolved. V gave up 4 bases and J gave up 0 bases, with 16 bases separating them. The CDR3 runs to 15 residues. Germline V gene sequence: CDR1 GTSNPN, CDR2 SVGIG (reference sequence). The CDR3 DNA is TGTGCCTGGATGAGAGGTGTACGTTTCTCCTACGAGCAGTACTTC. It yields the protein CAWMRGVRFSYEQYF. The variable domain in full, with the rest retrieved from reference TRBV30 and TRBJ2-7, is SQTIHQWPATLVQPVGSPLSLECTVEGTSNPNLYWYRQAAGRGLQLLFYSVGIGQISSEVPQNLSASRPQDRQFILSSKKLLLSDSGFYLCAWMRGVRFSYEQYFGPGTRLTVT.

This chain uses TRBV4-3 with TRBJ1-2, with a weak D call TRBD1 (6 bases). The V gene lost 1 base and the J gene lost 5 bases, with 11 bases spanning the gap. CDR3 length equals 14 residues. Germline CDR1 LGHNA, CDR2 YSLEER. The DNA for the CDR3 is TGCGCCAGCAGCCAAGCAGGGACAAGATATGGCTACACCTTC. Its protein is CASSQAGTRYGYTF.

Notes on this clone: An end of the junction differs from the germline gene, which may be a read error. This chain joins TRBV7-7 and TRBJ2-7; D unclear. The CDR3 contains 11 residues. Germline V gene data show CDR1 as SSHAT and CDR2 as FNYEAQ (reference sequence). The CDR3 DNA follows: TGTGCTAGCAGCCCCCACTACGAGCAGTACTTC. Translated: CASSPHYEQYF.

The chain employs TRBV27 and TRBJ1-6; 7 nucleotides match TRBD1. CDR3 length equals 12 residues. V shed 10 bases and J 10 bases; nucleotides not matched to a gene: 7. CDR1 and CDR2 (germline): MNHEY, SMNVEV (reference sequence). The CDR3 spells CAIKTGDSPLHF. In DNA form, the CDR3 reads TGTGCCATCAAAACAGGGGACTCACCCCTCCACTTT.

This clone was observed a few times. The chain links TRBV7-9 to TRBJ1-5, with D possibly TRBD1 on 5 matching bases. The V end lost 4 bases, the J end lost 11 bases, and 15 bases lay between the germline ends. This CDR3 contains 13 residues. Per germline, CDR1 SEHNR and CDR2 FQNEAQ (reference sequence). The CDR3 region is CASSSLQEMSQHF. The CDR3 DNA sequence: TGTGCCAGCAGCTCATTACAGGAGATGTCCCAGCATTTT.

The genes are TRBV7-2 and TRBJ2-3, with D possibly being TRBD1 (6 bases). This CDR3 is 16 amino acids long. Trimming took 5 bases from V and 0 from J, leaving 15 bases between them. Per germline, CDR1 SGHTA and CDR2 FQGNSA. CDR3 bases: TGTGCCAGCAGCCCCCCCGGGCAGGGGAGCACAGATACGCAGTATTTT. Translated: CASSPPGQGSTDTQYF.

The chain has TRBV6-1 and TRBJ1-2; no reliable D call. This CDR3 has 14 amino acids. Germline loops: CDR1 MNHNS, CDR2 SASEGT. V gave up 0 bases and J gave up 4 bases, with 9 bases separating them. Here the CDR3 DNA reads TGTGCCAGCAGTGAAGCGCGGGGTGCCTATGGCTACACCTTC. Its protein product is CASSEARGAYGYTF.

The CDR3 region is CASSYGTSVNTGELFF. The CDR3, as DNA: TGTGCCAGCAGTTACGGAACTAGCGTGAACACCGGGGAGCTGTTTTTT. The rearrangement links TRBV6-6 to TRBJ2-2, with 7 bases matching TRBD2. Germline V gives CDR1 MNHNY, CDR2 SVGAGI (reference sequence). The CDR3 is 16 amino acids. Losses at the gene ends were 2 bases for V and 1 base for J; bases not matched to a gene: 4.

The chain is built from TRBV10-3 and TRBJ2-1; 14 nucleotides agree with TRBD2. The CDR3 contains 16 residues. CDR1 and CDR2 from the germline V gene are ENHRY and SYGVKD. V shed 4 bases and J 8 bases; nucleotides not matched to a gene: 7. In DNA form, the CDR3 reads TGTGCCATCAGTGTCGGACTAGCGGGAGGAAGGGATGAGCAGTTCTTC. It specifies CAISVGLAGGRDEQFF.

V and J are TRBV10-2 and TRBJ1-5; 9 nucleotides match TRBD1. The CDR3 has 15 residues. Unmatched junction bases numbered 8, after V lost 7 bases and J lost 4 bases. The V gene's germline CDR1 is WSHSY and CDR2 SAAADI. The CDR3 here is CASKGQGKSNQPQHF. The CDR3 DNA reads TGCGCCAGCAAAGGACAGGGGAAATCAAATCAGCCCCAGCATTTT.

The V and J genes are TRBV7-9 and TRBJ1-5; no definite D call. Trimming left V 5 bases short and J 6 bases short, with 8 bases between. Germline V gene data show CDR1 as SEHNR and CDR2 as FQNEAQ (reference sequence). The CDR3 is 12 amino acids. This CDR3 is CASSSDGQPQHF. The CDR3 nucleotides are TGTGCCAGCAGCAGCGACGGTCAGCCCCAGCATTTT.

This chain uses TRBV5-6 with TRBJ2-5; 14 nucleotides align to TRBD2. The assigned J gene may be wrong: the sequence end matches TRBJ2-7 better. The germline gives CDR1 SGHDT, CDR2 YYEEEE. CDR3 size: 17 residues. The CDR3 DNA follows: TGTGCCAGCAGCTTACCGGGACTAGCGGGGGTAACCTACGAGCAGTACTTC. Protein product: CASSLPGLAGVTYEQYF.

V usage is TRBV5-1 and J usage is TRBJ2-3; 9 nucleotides agree with TRBD1. The germline gives CDR1 SGHRS, CDR2 YFSETQ. The CDR3 sequence is 15 residues long. J lost 2 bases, V lost 4 bases, and 5 bases had no gene match. The CDR3 sequence: CASSRGQGYTDTQYF. The CDR3 DNA follows: TGCGCCAGCAGCAGGGGACAGGGATACACAGATACGCAGTATTTT.

The chain carries TRBV18 and TRBJ2-5, with TRBD1 matching over 7 bases. The CDR3 extends over 14 amino acids. J gave up 2 bases and V 3 bases, and 3 bases lay outside the gene matches. Germline CDR1 reads KGHSH; CDR2 reads LQKENI. The CDR3: CASSPRRGQETQYF. In nucleotides, the CDR3 is TGTGCCAGCTCACCTCGCAGGGGGCAAGAGACCCAGTACTTC.

This clone was detected a few times. V gene TRBV7-6 combines with J gene TRBJ1-2; D is ambiguous. With 1 base removed from V and 5 bases from J, the gap between germline ends came to 14 bases. Per germline, CDR1 SGHVS and CDR2 FNYEAQ. The CDR3 extends over 15 amino acids. CDR3 coding DNA: TGTGCCAGCAGCTTAGGATCCAGCGCAATATATGGCTACACCTTC. This encodes CASSLGSSAIYGYTF.

V and J are TRBV19 and TRBJ2-1; 7 positions agree with TRBD2. Unmatched junction bases numbered 3, after V lost 4 bases and J lost 0 bases. Germline-derived CDR1 and CDR2 are LNHDA and SQIVND (reference sequence). This CDR3 spans 15 amino acids. The CDR3 nucleotides are TGTGCCAGTAGTACCGTAGCGGGCTCCTACAATGAGCAGTTCTTC. Protein sequence: CASSTVAGSYNEQFF.

This clone was seen a single time. V gene TRBV6-5 combines with J gene TRBJ1-2, with D unclear. The CDR3 is 13 residues long. The ends were cut back, 9 bases at V and 4 bases at J, with 15 bases in the middle. Per the germline V gene, CDR1 is MNHEY and CDR2 is SVGAGI. The CDR3 nucleotides read TGTGCCAGTCAGAAGGAGGGCAGCTATGGCTACACCTTC. Protein product: CASQKEGSYGYTF.

This clone showed up just a few times. CDR3 amino acids: CAIKEEGGGYTF. CDR3 sequence (DNA): TGTGCCATTAAGGAGGAGGGCGGAGGCTACACCTTC. V gene TRBV10-3 combines with J gene TRBJ1-2; D unresolved. The length of the CDR3 is 12 residues. The germline gives CDR1 ENHRY, CDR2 SYGVKD. V was trimmed by 9 bases and J by 8 bases, leaving 16 bases between them.

The chain has TRBV27 and TRBJ1-6; 8 bases are shared with TRBD1. The CDR3 has 13 residues. V lost 4 bases, J lost 11 bases, and 4 bases stayed unmatched. Germline loops: CDR1 MNHEY, CDR2 SMNVEV (reference sequence). The CDR3 loop reads CASSSYRGTPLHF. CDR3 sequence (DNA): TGTGCCAGCAGTTCGTACAGGGGGACACCCCTCCACTTT.

The chain links TRBV12-5 to TRBJ1-5; D is uncertain. The CDR3 runs 15 residues. The V gene's germline CDR1 is LGHNT and CDR2 FRNRAP. Between the trimmed V and J ends, which lost 1 base and 8 bases, there was a span of 15 bases. The CDR3 DNA reads TGTGCTAGTGGTTTGGGAGACACCCGGTTTGAGCCCCAGCATTTT. Translation: CASGLGDTRFEPQHF.

The rearrangement uses TRBV7-2 and TRBJ2-3; 7 bases fit TRBD1. V gave up 7 bases and J gave up 0 bases; unmatched junction bases: 10. Germline values: CDR1 SGHTA, CDR2 FQGNSA. The CDR3 is 16 residues long. The CDR3 DNA is TGTGCCAGCAAAACACCCGGGACAGCAAGCACAGATACGCAGTATTTT. Its translation is CASKTPGTASTDTQYF.

The chain couples TRBV9 to TRBJ2-4; 7 bases map to TRBD1. Trimming cost V 3 bases and J 6 bases; bases outside gene matches: 9. From germline, CDR1 is SGDLS and CDR2 YYNGEE. The CDR3 has 15 amino acids. The DNA for the CDR3 is TGTGCCAGCAGCGCTTCGACAGGGCAGGGAAACATTCAGTACTTC. Its translation is CASSASTGQGNIQYF. Filled out from reference TRBV9 and TRBJ2-4, the complete variable domain reads DSGVTQTPKHLITATGQRVTLRCSPRSGDLSVYWYQQSLDQGLQFLIQYYNGEERAKGNILERFSAQQFPDLHSELNLSSLELGDSALYFCASSASTGQGNIQYFGAGTRLSVL.

This clone was counted between two and nine times. In DNA, the CDR3 is TGTGCCATCAGTCGGTGGGAACAGGGGGCTGGAGGCTACACCTTC. It codes for CAISRWEQGAGGYTF. V usage is TRBV10-3 and J usage is TRBJ1-2; 9 bases match TRBD1. The junction had 12 bases not matched to a gene; V was cut back by 5 bases and J by 8 bases. CDR1 and CDR2 from the germline V gene are ENHRY and SYGVKD. CDR3 length: 15 amino acids.